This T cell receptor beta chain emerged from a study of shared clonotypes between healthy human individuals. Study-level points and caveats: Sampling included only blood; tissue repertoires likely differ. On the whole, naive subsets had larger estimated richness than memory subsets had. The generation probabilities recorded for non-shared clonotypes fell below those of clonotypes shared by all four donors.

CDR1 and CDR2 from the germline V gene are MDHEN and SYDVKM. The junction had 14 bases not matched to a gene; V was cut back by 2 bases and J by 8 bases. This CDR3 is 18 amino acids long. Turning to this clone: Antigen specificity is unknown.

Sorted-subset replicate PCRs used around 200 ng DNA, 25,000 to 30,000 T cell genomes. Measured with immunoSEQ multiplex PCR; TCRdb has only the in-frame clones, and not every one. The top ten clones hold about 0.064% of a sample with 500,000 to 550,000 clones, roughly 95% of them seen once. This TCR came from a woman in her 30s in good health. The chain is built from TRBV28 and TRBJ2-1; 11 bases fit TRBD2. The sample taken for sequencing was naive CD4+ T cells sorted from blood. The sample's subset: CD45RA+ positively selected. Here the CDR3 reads CASSLGTSGGGFLHEQFF. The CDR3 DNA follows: TGTGCCAGCAGTTTAGGGACTAGCGGAGGGGGGTTCTTACATGAGCAGTTCTTC.